This T cell receptor (beta chain) was obtained from a study of shared clonotypes between healthy human individuals. All donors qualified as healthy HIV-negative adults and had experienced no recent acute infections or vaccinations. CDR1 is GTSNPN, CDR2 SVGIG, per germline (reference sequence). V lost 0 bases and J lost 0; bases outside the gene matches: 4. There are 15 residues in the CDR3. TCRdb's copy holds only in-frame clones and misses some; the assay was immunoSEQ multiplex PCR. The profile shows under 2,500,000 clones, nearly 97% of them singletons. The TCR originated in a man aged 18 to 30 in good health. Material for sequencing was naive CD4+ T cells sorted from blood. The subset: CD45RA+ positively selected. J is TRBJ2-7 and V is TRBV30, with 8 bases that match TRBD2. CDR3 DNA sequence: TGTGCCTGGAGTGTTCGCCTAGCGGGCTCCTACGAGCAGTACTTC. Its protein product is CAWSVRLAGSYEQYF.